This note documents a single T cell receptor (beta chain) sequence. Antigen unknown. The data belong to a study of PD-1 blockade in classical Hodgkin lymphoma. Time point described: newly diagnosed, previously untreated cHL patient sample. Broader study findings: Although disease activity or prior therapy may be involved, causes of the repertoire differences remain undefined.

Profiled with immunoSEQ multiplex PCR; TCRdb holds only in-frame clones, not every one. The sample holds tens of thousands of clones, approximately 95% seen once. The sequence was obtained from a human donor with classical Hodgkin lymphoma. The sample consisted of peripheral blood mononuclear cells (PBMCs).

CDR3: CASSSELLPGQKGYTF. CDR3 nucleotide sequence: TGTGCCAGCAGCTCAGAACTGCTGCCGGGACAGAAAGGCTACACCTTC. This chain links TRBV11-2 with TRBJ1-2; 7 bases map to TRBD1. The CDR3 covers 16 residues. V lost 4 bases and J lost 8; bases outside the gene matches: 16. CDR1 and CDR2 (germline): SGHAT, FQNNGV.